These 3 T cell receptor beta chains were all obtained from the same sample, sequenced in a study of cytomegalovirus exposure and HLA in healthy donors. The PCR contained 60 Vbeta and 13 Jbeta primers. TCRdb's table, derived via immunoSEQ multiplex PCR, lists solely in-frame clones and lacks some. Found here are 160,000 or so clones, nearly 80% of them singletons; the top ten hold 9.7%. The sample was PBMCs. These receptors came from a man in his late teens or twenties in good health and CMV-seropositive.

The rearrangement uses TRBV15 and TRBJ2-1; D is unclear. V was pared by 1 base and J by 10 bases, with 5 bases between. Germline V gives CDR1 LNHNV, CDR2 YYDKDF (reference sequence). The length of the CDR3 is 11 residues. CDR3 region: CATSRGLEQFF. As DNA, the CDR3 is TGTGCCACCAGCAGAGGGCTGGAGCAGTTCTTC.

The genes are TRBV5-3 and TRBJ1-1; D is unresolved. TRBV5-3 is noted as an ORF with a role that remains uncertain. The ends were cut back, 0 bases at V and 1 base at J, with 13 bases in the middle. This CDR3 spans 16 amino acids. CDR3 amino acids: CARSLGFGSGNTEAFF. The DNA for the CDR3 is TGTGCCAGAAGCTTGGGGTTTGGAAGCGGGAACACTGAAGCTTTCTTT.

The sample holds a few counts of this clone. This rearrangement joins TRBV7-6 to TRBJ1-6, with a possible D match to TRBD1 (5 bases). V was cut by 5 bases and J by 7 bases, with 12 bases left in between. Germline loops: CDR1 SGHVS, CDR2 FNYEAQ. The CDR3 runs 14 residues. Written as DNA, the CDR3 is TGTGCCAGCAGCCAGGGACTGGACAATTCACCCCTCCACTTT. This gives the protein CASSQGLDNSPLHF.